This T cell receptor beta chain was captured by sequencing in a study of T cell responses to AZD1222 COVID-19 vaccine (dated by TCRdb to about 2021). General notes on the study: Because spike-specific TCR depth and breadth did not differ between the two schedules, AZD1222 recipients who got a second dose at roughly 4 weeks were pooled with those who got a second dose at roughly 12 weeks. Trial participants were enrolled by age into subgroups of 18-55, 56-69 and 70-plus years, and around 150, 29 and 61 TCR-sequenced participants, respectively, were included in these subgroups. A total of 230 to 250 trial participants underwent TCR sequencing, of whom around 200 received two doses of AZD1222 and 26 received two doses of the MenACWY control vaccine.

This clone was detected only once. It has no known antigen specificity. No base quality information exists; no much larger clone differs at one position. General conclusions and limits of the study: CD4 TCRs associated with the vaccine covered the entire spike protein, and the dominant responses were in regions 160-218 and 743-854. Because no day 14 peak-response samples were available, the repertoires could be characterized only after the peak T cell response. Reportedly, almost half of the unique spike-specific TCRs recognized epitopes lying outside the regions that are mutated in the B.1.351 and B.1.1.7 variants. Most participants were white British and females outnumbered males, and the authors suggested that clonal diversity may have been underestimated. Only five to seven AZD1222 recipients were SARS-CoV-2 seropositive at baseline, limiting conclusions about previously exposed vaccinees. After two AZD1222 doses, both the breadth and the depth of spike-specific TCRs were significantly higher than at day 0 and than in MenACWY recipients. In the small 56-69-year group, the increase in depth fell short of significance, most likely because of low power.

Relative to germline, V is 4 bases shorter and J is 7 bases shorter, with 17 bases between their ends. Including cysteine and phenylalanine, the CDR3 has 15 amino acids. Here the CDR3 DNA is all that survives: 45 bases in frame from base 1. Reading the germline V gene (reference sequence) gives CDR1 SGHNT and CDR2 YYREEE. The CDR3 regions of human TCRbeta chains were analyzed by immunosequencing. On the authors' methods: TCRs in the repertoires were matched against a reference library of SARS-CoV-2-specific TCRs that had been generated with the MIRA antigen-specificity platform. Breadth was defined as the fraction of unique TCRs that were SARS-CoV-2-associated, and depth was defined as the fraction of total T cells that were SARS-CoV-2-associated. Each spike-specific TCR was assigned to its reactive spike region and to a CD4 or CD8 class using the MIRA data. Log10-transformed breadth and depth values were compared by one-way ANOVA with Sidak's multiple comparisons tests. In its TCRdb copy, this immuneACCESS table keeps in-frame sequences only and misses some clones. Where compared with another copy, unresolved V genes explain less than half of these, and the others have no known cause. D and trimming were read from the DNA, whereas the V and J calls and clone size are those reported in that table. The sample includes some 120,000 clones, with roughly 90% observed a single time. 1.1% of the sample rests with the top ten.

The sample's time point label, decoded: baseline before first vaccination. Vaccinee samples were obtained from the UK trials COV001 and COV002, which included a single-blind randomized controlled phase 2/3 trial of AZD1222 (ChAdOx1 nCoV-19) in healthy adults. For TCRbeta chain sequencing, PBMC samples from trial participants were taken at day 0 and at day 28 after the second dose. The sample consisted of peripheral blood, taken on day 0 of AZD1222 vaccination. The receptor comes from an adult in good health. This chain joins TRBV5-4 to TRBJ1-4, with the D gene uncertain. The DNA is TGTGCCAGCAGCCTTAACAAAGTCAGGAGTGAAAAACTGTTTTTT. Its protein reads: CASSLNKVRSEKLFF.